This T cell receptor (beta chain) appears in the sequencing data of a study of blood T cells in healthy people across ages. About the study: Researchers report that template switching captured about one barcoded beta molecule per two T cells.

The germline V and J ends were trimmed by 6 bases and 6 bases, with 12 bases remaining between them. Per the germline V gene, CDR1 is MNHEY and CDR2 is SVGAGI. There are 13 residues in the CDR3. For the second PCR, which ran for roughly 7 to 11 cycles, a sample-barcoded 5' primer and a J-beta primer mix were used. TCRdb used MiXCR to reprocess the 5' RACE reads, holding one entry per CDR3 protein. The repertoire has some 550,000 distinct CDR3 sequences, more than 45% of them found once; the top ten carry about 26%. General study results and limits: PBMCs went unsorted, and a conclusive naive versus antigen-experienced comparison was therefore prevented. Long-lived and aged donors differed, with more naive CD4+ cells and higher diversity in the long-lived.

This clonotype was observed at least ten times. Its cognate antigen is unknown. The material sequenced was blood. This sequence originates from a man older than 75 in good health. This chain uses TRBV6-5 with TRBJ1-5; D is perhaps TRBD1 (6 bases). CDR3 coding DNA: TGTGCCAGCAGGCGGACAGCGGGTCAGCCCCAGCATTTT. It specifies CASRRTAGQPQHF.